This T cell receptor (beta chain) was recorded in a study of OX40 agonist ivuxolimab in advanced cancers. Background on the study: Intravenous ivuxolimab at 0.01 to 10 mg/kg was given to patients every 2 weeks. Partial response was recorded in three patients: one hepatocellular carcinoma and two cutaneous melanoma cases.

Whole-study results and caveats: The CD4+ and CD8+ T cells in the blood had expanded clonally by week 6 at 0.1 to 3.0 mg/kg. On average, CD8+ T cells showed a greater number of expanded clones than CD4+.

Repertoires were generated with immunoSEQ multiplex PCR, while TCRdb's copy carries only in-frame clones and drops some. The data show 90,000 or so clones, 91% seen once. Trimming stripped 0 bases from V and 2 bases from J, with 5 bases between. Germline values: CDR1 LGHNA, CDR2 YSLEER. The CDR3 is 14 residues long. A remark on this clone: Its specificity is not known.

The specimen was CD4+ or CD8+ T cells sorted from blood, collected in a trial of the OX40 agonist ivuxolimab. The chain joins TRBV4-3 to TRBJ2-1; D is uncertain. This clonotype originated in an adult with an advanced solid tumor such as melanoma, head and neck, liver or kidney cancer. CDR3 region: CASSQDSTYNEQFF. For the CDR3, the DNA is TGCGCCAGCAGCCAAGACAGCACCTACAATGAGCAGTTCTTC.